The rows below give T cell receptor beta chains drawn from one sample of a study of early T cells in non-severe SARS-CoV-2 infection. TCRdb reprocessed the 5' RACE reads with MiXCR, giving one entry per CDR3 protein. Of about 100,000 distinct CDR3 sequences in the sample, around 13% were seen once. Specimen: whole blood. Receptor source: an adult who was a healthcare worker with PCR-confirmed SARS-CoV-2 infection or an uninfected control (not recorded which). Both conserved end residues are part of each CDR3. The D gene is left open where the match is weak. A row's size may be missing; if present it is once, few, many or a size class.

TGTGCCAGTAGCCTTCAAGGACAGCGGTCACGGGGCTACACCTTC,CASSLQGQRSRGYTF,TRBV19,many,TRBJ1-2,NA
TGCGCCAGCAGCCAAGACACTAGTGGGGGTTATTCAGATACGCAGTATTTT,CASSQDTSGGYSDTQYF,TRBV4-1,few,TRBJ2-3,NA
TGTGCCAGCAGTTTTAGCGGGGGGCCGGGAGATACGCAGTATTTT,CASSFSGGPGDTQYF,TRBV12-3/TRBV12-4,NA,TRBJ2-3,TRBD2
TGCAGTGCTAGATCCGTGACTGAAGCTTTCTTT,CSARSVTEAFF,TRBV20-1,few,TRBJ1-1,NA
TGTGCCAGCAGCCATGTATCTGAAGCTTTCTTT,CASSHVSEAFF,TRBV3-1,few,TRBJ1-1,NA
TGTGCCAGCAGTCCTTGGACAGGGAGTAACTATGGCTACACCTTC,CASSPWTGSNYGYTF,TRBV12-3/TRBV12-4,many,TRBJ1-2,TRBD1
TGCAGTGCCAACAGCCTCTCCACAGATACGCAGTATTTT,CSANSLSTDTQYF,TRBV20-1,NA,TRBJ2-3,NA
TGTGCCAGCAGTTACTCTGGACAGGGGGGCACAGATACGCAGTATTTT,CASSYSGQGGTDTQYF,TRBV6-2/TRBV6-3,few,TRBJ2-3,TRBD1
TGCAGTGCTAGAGAAGGGGAGGGGGACCAGGACGGAGATGGCTACACCTTC,CSAREGEGDQDGDGYTF,TRBV20-1,NA,TRBJ1-2,NA
TGTGCCAGCAGCTTACTTTTGACGGGGGTCAATGAGCAGTTCTTC,CASSLLLTGVNEQFF,TRBV11-2,many,TRBJ2-1,NA
TGCGCCAGCAGCCCACCGAGAAACACTGAAGCTTTCTTT,CASSPPRNTEAFF,TRBV4-1,NA,TRBJ1-1,NA
TGTGCCAGCAGCTTACCCGATGGAGAGACCCAGTACTTC,CASSLPDGETQYF,TRBV11-2,NA,TRBJ2-5,NA
TGCACCAGCAGCCAAGATCTCCTCGGACAGGGAGGAAACACCATATATTTT,CTSSQDLLGQGGNTIYF,TRBV1,once,TRBJ1-3,NA
TGTGCCAGCAGCTTAACGTCTGGCTACGAGCAGTACTTC,CASSLTSGYEQYF,TRBV7-3,NA,TRBJ2-7,NA
TGTGCCAGCAGCTTAGCCGTACACATGTATGGCTACACCTTC,CASSLAVHMYGYTF,TRBV7-8,NA,TRBJ1-2,NA
TGTGCCAGCAGTGAGTGCAGGGCGTCCTACGAGCAGTACTTC,CASSECRASYEQYF,TRBV2,NA,TRBJ2-7,NA
TGTGCCAGCAATCTACAGGGGGCTGGGGCCAACGTCCTGACTTTC,CASNLQGAGANVLTF,TRBV12-3/TRBV12-4,many,TRBJ2-6,TRBD1
TGTGCCAGCAGCTTAGCGACAGCTCGAGAGACCCAGTACTTC,CASSLATARETQYF,TRBV11-2,few,TRBJ2-5,NA
TGTGCCAGCAGTGAAGTGGGACGGACATACGAGCAGTACTTC,CASSEVGRTYEQYF,TRBV6-1,NA,TRBJ2-7,NA
TGTGCCAGCAGCTTAGCAGGAGGTAGTGAAAAACTGTTTTTT,CASSLAGGSEKLFF,TRBV11-2,many,TRBJ1-4,NA
TGTGCCAGTAGCCTCCGGGCCCCGGGACTAATTTCCTACGAGCAGTACTTC,CASSLRAPGLISYEQYF,TRBV19,NA,TRBJ2-7,TRBD2
TGTGCCAGCAGTTCCCTCGCGGGTAGGACGAACACCGGGGAGCTGTTTTTT,CASSSLAGRTNTGELFF,TRBV28,many,TRBJ2-2,NA
TGTGCCAGCAGCTTGTTAGGACTAGCGGCGACGAGGGCCAACGTCCTGACTTTC,CASSLLGLAATRANVLTF,TRBV5-6,many,TRBJ2-6,TRBD2
TGTGCCAGCAGCCGCCCCCAGCCCTGGAGCTATGGCTACACCTTC,CASSRPQPWSYGYTF,TRBV28,few,TRBJ1-2,NA
TGTGCCAGCAGTGAATCTGTGGGCGCAGGCGGAAACACCATATATTTT,CASSESVGAGGNTIYF,TRBV2,NA,TRBJ1-3,NA
TGTGCCGGATCACGTGGTGGGGCCAACGTCCTGACTTTC,CAGSRGGANVLTF,TRBV12-3/TRBV12-4,many,TRBJ2-6,NA
TGCAGCGTTGAACTGGACAGGGGGCGCGAGCAGTACTTC,CSVELDRGREQYF,TRBV29-1,NA,TRBJ2-7,TRBD1
TGTGCCAGCAGCTATCCGGGGGCCTCCTATGGCTACACCTTC,CASSYPGASYGYTF,TRBV7-9,many,TRBJ1-2,NA
TGTGCCAGCAGCTATCAAGCTATGAACACTGAAGCTTTCTTT,CASSYQAMNTEAFF,TRBV7-2,many,TRBJ1-1,NA
TGTGCCAGCAGTTCAAGGGGGGCTAGCGGGGTTACCTACGAGCAGTACTTC,CASSSRGASGVTYEQYF,TRBV12-3/TRBV12-4,NA,TRBJ2-7,TRBD2
TGTGCCAGCAATCCAAATGGGCCTATGGGCACAGATACGCAGTATTTT,CASNPNGPMGTDTQYF,TRBV2,NA,TRBJ2-3,NA
TGTGCCAGCAGCGGAGGGGAGTGGAACTATGGCTACACCTTC,CASSGGEWNYGYTF,TRBV11-2,NA,TRBJ1-2,NA
TGCAGCGTTGCGACGGGGGGCCTGGTCAGAAACACTGAAGCTTTCTTT,CSVATGGLVRNTEAFF,TRBV29-1,few,TRBJ1-1,NA
TGCAGCGTTGCTTTGCTAGTCTACAATGAGCAGTTCTTC,CSVALLVYNEQFF,TRBV29-1,few,TRBJ2-1,NA
TGTGCCAGCAAACAGGAGACTAGCGGGGGCTTCTCCTACAATGAGCAGTTCTTC,CASKQETSGGFSYNEQFF,TRBV6-6,few,TRBJ2-1,TRBD2
TGCGCCAGCAGCTTGGCCGCGGACAGTCGCTATGGCTACACCTTC,CASSLAADSRYGYTF,TRBV5-1,few,TRBJ1-2,NA
TGTGCCAGCAGCCAAGTTGGATTGGCAGATACGCAGTATTTT,CASSQVGLADTQYF,TRBV4-2,NA,TRBJ2-3,NA
TGCAGCGTTCGTGTTGACACTGAAGCTTTCTTT,CSVRVDTEAFF,TRBV29-1,many,TRBJ1-1,NA
TGCAGTGCCCCGGGACAGGGGCCTAGATACTATAATTCACCCCTCCACTTT,CSAPGQGPRYYNSPLHF,TRBV20-1,many,TRBJ1-6,TRBD1
TGCAGCGTTGGAGGGTATGAAAAACTGTTTTTT,CSVGGYEKLFF,TRBV29-1,NA,TRBJ1-4,NA
TGCAGTGCCCACGAGCGGGGGCCGGCCTACGAGCAGTACTTC,CSAHERGPAYEQYF,TRBV20-1,NA,TRBJ2-7,TRBD2